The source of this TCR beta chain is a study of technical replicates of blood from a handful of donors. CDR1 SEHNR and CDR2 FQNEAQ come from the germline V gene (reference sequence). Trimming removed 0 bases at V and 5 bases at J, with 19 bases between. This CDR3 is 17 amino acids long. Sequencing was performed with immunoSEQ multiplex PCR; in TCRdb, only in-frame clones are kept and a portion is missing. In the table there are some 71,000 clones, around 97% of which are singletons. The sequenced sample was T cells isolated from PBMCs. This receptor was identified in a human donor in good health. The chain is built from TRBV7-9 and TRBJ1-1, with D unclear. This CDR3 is CASSLALYRESGTEAFF. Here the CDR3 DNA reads TGTGCCAGCAGCTTAGCGCTATACCGGGAAAGTGGGACTGAAGCTTTCTTT.